This T cell receptor (beta chain) was profiled in a study of tumor and adjacent non-tumor tissue in lung cancer. Study information: There were about 12 adenocarcinoma, a couple of squamous cell carcinoma and 1 small cell lung cancer cases. On average, productive TCRbeta reads reached around 4 million per sample. Study-level points and caveats: Normal lung showed higher cumulative top 100 clone frequency than tumor. Significantly higher TCR diversity was found in tumor than normal lung.

About this clonotype: Its antigen remains unknown. The germline gene is not matched at one end of the junction; a read error may be the cause.

Three rounds of nested PCR, following a modified ARM-PCR protocol, produced the TCRbeta library. Each CDR3 protein gets one entry after TCRdb re-called the multiplex PCR reads with MiXCR. Seen here are 69,000 or so distinct CDR3 sequences, around 73% observed once, and the top ten hold roughly 28%. The CDR3 runs to 16 residues. Germline CDR1 is MDHEN and CDR2 is SYDVKM. The template was RNA from unsorted bulk tissue. Source material: lung tumor tissue. This clonotype was sampled from a man aged 55 to 70 with non-small cell lung cancer. V gene TRBV28 combines with J gene TRBJ2-2, with D possibly being TRBD2 (6 bases). The CDR3 is CASSLIADLNTGGLFF. CDR3 coding DNA: TGTGCCAGTAGTTTAATCGCGGACTTGAACACCGGGGGGCTGTTTTTT.